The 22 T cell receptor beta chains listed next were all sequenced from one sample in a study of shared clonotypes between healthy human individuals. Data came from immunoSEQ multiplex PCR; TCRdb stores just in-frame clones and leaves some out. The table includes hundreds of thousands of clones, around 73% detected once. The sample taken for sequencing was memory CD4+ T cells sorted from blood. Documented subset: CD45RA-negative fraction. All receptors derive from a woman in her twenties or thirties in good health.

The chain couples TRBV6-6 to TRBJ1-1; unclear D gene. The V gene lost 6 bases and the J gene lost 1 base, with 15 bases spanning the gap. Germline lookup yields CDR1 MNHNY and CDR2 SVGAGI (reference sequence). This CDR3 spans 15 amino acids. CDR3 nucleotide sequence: TGTGCCAGCAGCCTTAACGGAGAACCGAACACTGAAGCTTTCTTT. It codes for CASSLNGEPNTEAFF.

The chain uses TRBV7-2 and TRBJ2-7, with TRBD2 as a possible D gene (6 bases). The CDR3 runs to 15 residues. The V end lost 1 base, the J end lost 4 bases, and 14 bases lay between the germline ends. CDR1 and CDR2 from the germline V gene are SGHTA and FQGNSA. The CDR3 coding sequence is TGTGCCAGCAGCTTAGGGGACTTCTCTAGGTACGAGCAGTACTTC. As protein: CASSLGDFSRYEQYF.

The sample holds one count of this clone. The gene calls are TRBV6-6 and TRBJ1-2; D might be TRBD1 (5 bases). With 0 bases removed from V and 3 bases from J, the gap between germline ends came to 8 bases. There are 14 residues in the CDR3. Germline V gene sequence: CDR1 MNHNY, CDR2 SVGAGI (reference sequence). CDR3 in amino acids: CASSYSQGYYGYTF. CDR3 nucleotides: TGTGCCAGCAGTTACTCCCAGGGTTACTATGGCTACACCTTC.

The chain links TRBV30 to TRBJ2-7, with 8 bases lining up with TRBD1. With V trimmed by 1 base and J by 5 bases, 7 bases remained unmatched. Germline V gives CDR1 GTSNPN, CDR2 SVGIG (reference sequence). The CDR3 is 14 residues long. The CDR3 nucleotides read TGTGCCTGGAGTGCCGGACAGGGTGGCAACGAGCAGTACTTC. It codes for CAWSAGQGGNEQYF.

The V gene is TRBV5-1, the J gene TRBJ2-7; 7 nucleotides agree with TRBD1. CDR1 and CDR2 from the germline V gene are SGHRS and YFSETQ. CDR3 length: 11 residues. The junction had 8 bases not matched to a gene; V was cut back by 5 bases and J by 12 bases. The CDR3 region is CASREQGKLYF. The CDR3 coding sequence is TGCGCCAGCAGGGAACAGGGGAAGCTGTACTTC.

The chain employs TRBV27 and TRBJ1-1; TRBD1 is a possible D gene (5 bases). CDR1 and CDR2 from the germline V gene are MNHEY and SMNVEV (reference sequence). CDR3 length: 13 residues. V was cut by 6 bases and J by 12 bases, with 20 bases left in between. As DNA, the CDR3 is TGTGCCAGCAGACCGGGACCACAGTCTTTTCCTTTCTTT. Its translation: CASRPGPQSFPFF.

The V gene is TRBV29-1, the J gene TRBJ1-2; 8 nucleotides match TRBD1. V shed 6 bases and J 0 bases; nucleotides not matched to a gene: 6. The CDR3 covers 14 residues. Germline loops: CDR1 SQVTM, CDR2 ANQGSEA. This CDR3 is CSVVRTGSNYGYTF. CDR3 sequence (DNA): TGCAGCGTCGTCAGGACAGGGTCTAACTATGGCTACACCTTC. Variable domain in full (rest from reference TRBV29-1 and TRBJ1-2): SAVISQKPSRDICQRGTSLTIQCQVDSQVTMMFWYRQQPGQSLTLIATANQGSEATYESGFVIDKFPISRPNLTFSTLTVSNMSPEDSSIYLCSVVRTGSNYGYTFGSGTRLTVV.

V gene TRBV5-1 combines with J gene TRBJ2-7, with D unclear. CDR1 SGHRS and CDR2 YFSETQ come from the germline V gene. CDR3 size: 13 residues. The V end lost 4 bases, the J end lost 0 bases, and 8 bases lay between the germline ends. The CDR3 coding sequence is TGCGCCAGCAGCGCAGCTACCTCCTACGAGCAGTACTTC. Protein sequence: CASSAATSYEQYF.

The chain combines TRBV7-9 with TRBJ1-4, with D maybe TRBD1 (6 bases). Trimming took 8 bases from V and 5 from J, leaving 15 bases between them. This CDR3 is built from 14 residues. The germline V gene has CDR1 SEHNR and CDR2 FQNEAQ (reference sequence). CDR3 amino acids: CASRQGTPNEKLFF. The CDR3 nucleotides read TGTGCCAGCCGACAAGGGACACCGAATGAAAAACTGTTTTTT.

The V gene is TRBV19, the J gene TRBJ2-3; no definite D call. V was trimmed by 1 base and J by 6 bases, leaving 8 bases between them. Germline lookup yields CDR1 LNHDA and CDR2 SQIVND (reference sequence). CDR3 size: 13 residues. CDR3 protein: CASSIGAGDTQYF. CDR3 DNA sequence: TGTGCCAGTAGTATAGGGGCTGGGGATACGCAGTATTTT.

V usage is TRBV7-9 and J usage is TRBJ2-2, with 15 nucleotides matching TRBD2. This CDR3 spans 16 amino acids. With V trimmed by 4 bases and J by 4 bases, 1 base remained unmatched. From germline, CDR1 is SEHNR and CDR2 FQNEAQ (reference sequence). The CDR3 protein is CASSSGLAGGTGELFF. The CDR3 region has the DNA TGTGCCAGCAGCTCGGGACTAGCGGGAGGCACCGGGGAGCTGTTTTTT. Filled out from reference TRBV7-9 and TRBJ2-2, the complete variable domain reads DTGVSQNPRHKITKRGQNVTFRCDPISEHNRLYWYRQTLGQGPEFLTYFQNEAQLEKSRLLSDRFSAERPKGSFSTLEIQRTEQGDSAMYLCASSSGLAGGTGELFFGEGSRLTVL.

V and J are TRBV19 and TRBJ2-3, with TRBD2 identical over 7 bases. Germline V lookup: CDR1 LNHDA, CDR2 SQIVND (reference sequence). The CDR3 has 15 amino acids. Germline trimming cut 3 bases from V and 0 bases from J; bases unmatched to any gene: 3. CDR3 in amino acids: CASSIQAGSTDTQYF. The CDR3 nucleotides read TGTGCCAGTAGTATCCAAGCGGGGAGCACAGATACGCAGTATTTT.

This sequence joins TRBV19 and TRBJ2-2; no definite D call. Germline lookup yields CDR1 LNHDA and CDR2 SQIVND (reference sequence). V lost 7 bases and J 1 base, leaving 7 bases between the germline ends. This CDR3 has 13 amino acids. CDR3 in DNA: TGTGCCAGTACCCACTGGAACACCGGGGAGCTGTTTTTT. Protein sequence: CASTHWNTGELFF.

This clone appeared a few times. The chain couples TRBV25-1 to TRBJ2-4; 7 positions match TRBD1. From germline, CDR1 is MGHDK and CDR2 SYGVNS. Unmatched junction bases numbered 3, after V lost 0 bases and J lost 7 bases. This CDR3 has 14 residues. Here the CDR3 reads CASSEYGTANIQYF. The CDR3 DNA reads TGTGCCAGCAGTGAATACGGGACAGCCAACATTCAGTACTTC.

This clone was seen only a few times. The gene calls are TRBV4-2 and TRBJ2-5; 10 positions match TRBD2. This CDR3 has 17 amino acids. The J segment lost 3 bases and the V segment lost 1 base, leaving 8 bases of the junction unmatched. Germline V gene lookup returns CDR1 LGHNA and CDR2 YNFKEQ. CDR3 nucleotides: TGTGCCAGCAGCCAAGGATCAAGCGGGAGGGATAAAGAGACCCAGTACTTC. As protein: CASSQGSSGRDKETQYF.

The CDR3 sequence: CASSGRLGSSVGYEQYF. The CDR3 DNA reads TGTGCCAGCAGCGGAAGACTAGGCAGCTCGGTAGGCTACGAGCAGTACTTC. V and J are TRBV11-2 and TRBJ2-7, with D perhaps TRBD2 (6 bases). V gave up 5 bases and J gave up 3 bases, with 23 bases separating them. The CDR3 runs to 17 residues. From germline, CDR1 is SGHAT and CDR2 FQNNGV.

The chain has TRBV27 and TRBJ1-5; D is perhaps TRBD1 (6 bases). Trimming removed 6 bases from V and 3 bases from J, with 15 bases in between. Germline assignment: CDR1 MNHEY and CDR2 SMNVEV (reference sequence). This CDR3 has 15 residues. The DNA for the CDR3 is TGTGCCAGCAGACCCGAAGGGGGTTTCAATCAGCCCCAGCATTTT. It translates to CASRPEGGFNQPQHF.

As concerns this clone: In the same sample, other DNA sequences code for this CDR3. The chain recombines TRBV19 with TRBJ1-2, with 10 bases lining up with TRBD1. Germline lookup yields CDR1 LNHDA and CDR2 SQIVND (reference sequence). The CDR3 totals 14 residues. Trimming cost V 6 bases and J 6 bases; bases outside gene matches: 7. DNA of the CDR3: TGTGCCAGTAGCCCTACCGGGACAGGGGATGGCTACACCTTC. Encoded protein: CASSPTGTGDGYTF.

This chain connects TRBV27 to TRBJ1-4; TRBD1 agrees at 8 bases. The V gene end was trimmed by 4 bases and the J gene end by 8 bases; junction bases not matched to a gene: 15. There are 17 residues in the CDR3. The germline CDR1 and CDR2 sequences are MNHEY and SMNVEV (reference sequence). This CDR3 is CASSSYTARGQEEKLFF. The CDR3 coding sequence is TGTGCCAGCAGTTCTTACACAGCCAGGGGACAGGAGGAAAAACTGTTTTTT.

The CDR3 loop is CASSWDRVAKNIQYF. DNA of the CDR3: TGTGCCAGCAGCTGGGACAGGGTGGCCAAAAACATTCAGTACTTC. The chain recombines TRBV5-8 with TRBJ2-4; 9 bases match TRBD1. Germline lookup yields CDR1 SGHTS and CDR2 YDEGEE. The CDR3 is 15 residues long. J gave up 1 base and V 3 bases, and 2 bases lay outside the gene matches.

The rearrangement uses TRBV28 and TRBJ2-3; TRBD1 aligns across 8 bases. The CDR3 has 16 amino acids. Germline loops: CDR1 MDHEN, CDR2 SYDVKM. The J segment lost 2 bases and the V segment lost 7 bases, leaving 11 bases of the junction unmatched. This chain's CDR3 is CASKNYLTGVTDTQYF. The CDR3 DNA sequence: TGTGCCAGCAAAAATTACTTGACAGGGGTCACAGATACGCAGTATTTT.

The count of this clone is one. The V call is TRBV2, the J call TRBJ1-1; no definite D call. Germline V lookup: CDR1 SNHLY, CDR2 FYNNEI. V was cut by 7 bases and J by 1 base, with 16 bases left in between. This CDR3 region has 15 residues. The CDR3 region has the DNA TGTGCCAGCAAAGGAATCGTGCGGTGGAACACTGAAGCTTTCTTT. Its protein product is CASKGIVRWNTEAFF.